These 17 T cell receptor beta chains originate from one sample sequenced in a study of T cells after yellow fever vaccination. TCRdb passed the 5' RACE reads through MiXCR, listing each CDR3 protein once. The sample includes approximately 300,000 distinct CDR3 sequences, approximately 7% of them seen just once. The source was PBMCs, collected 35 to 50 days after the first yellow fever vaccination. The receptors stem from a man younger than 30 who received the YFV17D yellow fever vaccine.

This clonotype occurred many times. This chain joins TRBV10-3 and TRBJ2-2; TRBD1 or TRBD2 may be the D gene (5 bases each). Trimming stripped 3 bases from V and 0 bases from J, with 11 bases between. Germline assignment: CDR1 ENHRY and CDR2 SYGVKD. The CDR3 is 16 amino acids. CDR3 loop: CAISDRDVTNTGELFF. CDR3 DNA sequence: TGTGCCATCAGTGACCGGGACGTAACGAACACCGGGGAGCTGTTTTTT.

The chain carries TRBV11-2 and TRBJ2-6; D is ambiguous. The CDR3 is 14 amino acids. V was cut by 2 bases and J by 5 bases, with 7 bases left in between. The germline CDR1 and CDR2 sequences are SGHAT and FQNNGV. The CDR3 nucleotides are TGTGCCAGCAGCTTATGGGAAAGGGCCAACGTCCTGACTTTC. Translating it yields CASSLWERANVLTF.

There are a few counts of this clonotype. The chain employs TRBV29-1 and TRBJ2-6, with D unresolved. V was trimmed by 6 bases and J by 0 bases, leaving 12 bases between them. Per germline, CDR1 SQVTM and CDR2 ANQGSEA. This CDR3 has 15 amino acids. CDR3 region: CSVWPGRSGANVLTF. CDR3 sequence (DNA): TGCAGCGTGTGGCCAGGCCGCTCTGGGGCCAACGTCCTGACTTTC. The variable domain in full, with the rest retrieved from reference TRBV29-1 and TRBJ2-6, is SAVISQKPSRDICQRGTSLTIQCQVDSQVTMMFWYRQQPGQSLTLIATANQGSEATYESGFVIDKFPISRPNLTFSTLTVSNMSPEDSSIYLCSVWPGRSGANVLTFGAGSRLTVL.

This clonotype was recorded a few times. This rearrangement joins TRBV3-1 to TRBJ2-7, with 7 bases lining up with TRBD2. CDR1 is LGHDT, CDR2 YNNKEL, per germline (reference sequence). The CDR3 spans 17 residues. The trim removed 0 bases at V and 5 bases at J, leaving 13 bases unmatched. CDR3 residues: CASSQDPHPAAGDEQYV. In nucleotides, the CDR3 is TGTGCCAGCAGCCAAGATCCCCATCCGGCCGCGGGGGACGAGCAGTACGTC.

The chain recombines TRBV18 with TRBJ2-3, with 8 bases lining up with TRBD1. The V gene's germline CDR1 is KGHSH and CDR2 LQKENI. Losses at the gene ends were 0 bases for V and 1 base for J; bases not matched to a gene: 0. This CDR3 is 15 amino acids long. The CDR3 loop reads CASSPPTGGTDTQYF. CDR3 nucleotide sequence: TGTGCCAGCTCACCACCGACAGGGGGCACAGATACGCAGTATTTT.

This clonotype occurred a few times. The CDR3 region has the DNA TGTGCCAGCTCACCACCGACGGGGTGGGGGCCCTCCAACTATGGCTACACCTTC. This encodes CASSPPTGWGPSNYGYTF. This chain links TRBV18 with TRBJ1-2; TRBD1 might be the D (6 bases). Trimming cost V 0 bases and J 2 bases, with 19 bases left between them. Per germline, CDR1 KGHSH and CDR2 LQKENI. This CDR3 comprises 18 residues.

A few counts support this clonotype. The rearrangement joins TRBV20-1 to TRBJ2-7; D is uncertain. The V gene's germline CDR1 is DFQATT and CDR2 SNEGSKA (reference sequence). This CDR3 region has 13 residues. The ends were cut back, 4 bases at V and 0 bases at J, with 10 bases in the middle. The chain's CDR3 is CSATLPSSYEQYF. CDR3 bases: TGCAGTGCTACTCTGCCAAGCTCCTACGAGCAGTACTTC.

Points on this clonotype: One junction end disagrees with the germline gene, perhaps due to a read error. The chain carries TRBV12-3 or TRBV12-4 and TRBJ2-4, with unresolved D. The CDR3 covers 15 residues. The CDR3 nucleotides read TGCGCCAGCAGTTTTTCGGACGGGTATTGGAACATTCAGTACTTC. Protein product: CASSFSDGYWNIQYF.

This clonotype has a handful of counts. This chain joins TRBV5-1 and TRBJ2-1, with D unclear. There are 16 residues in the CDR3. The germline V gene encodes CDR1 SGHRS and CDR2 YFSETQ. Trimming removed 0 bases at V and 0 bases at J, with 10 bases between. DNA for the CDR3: TGCGCCAGCAGCTTGGGGGCTCATTCCTCCTACAATGAGCAGTTCTTC. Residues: CASSLGAHSSYNEQFF.

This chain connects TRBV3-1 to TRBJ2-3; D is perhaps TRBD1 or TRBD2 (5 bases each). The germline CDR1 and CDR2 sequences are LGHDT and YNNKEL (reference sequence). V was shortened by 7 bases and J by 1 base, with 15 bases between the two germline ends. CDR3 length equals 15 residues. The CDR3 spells CASTKEGRRTDTQYF. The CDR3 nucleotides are TGTGCCAGCACCAAAGAGGGGCGGCGCACAGATACGCAGTATTTT.

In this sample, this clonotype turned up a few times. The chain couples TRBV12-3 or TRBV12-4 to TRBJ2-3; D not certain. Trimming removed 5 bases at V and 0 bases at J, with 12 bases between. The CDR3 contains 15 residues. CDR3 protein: CASSPAELSTDTQYF. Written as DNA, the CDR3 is TGTGCCAGCAGTCCTGCGGAACTGAGCACAGATACGCAGTATTTT.

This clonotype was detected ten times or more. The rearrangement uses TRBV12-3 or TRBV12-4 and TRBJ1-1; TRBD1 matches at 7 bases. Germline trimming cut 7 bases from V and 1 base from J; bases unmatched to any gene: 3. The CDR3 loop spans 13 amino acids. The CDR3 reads CASKGTENTEAFF. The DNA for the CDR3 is TGTGCCAGCAAAGGGACAGAGAACACTGAAGCTTTCTTT.

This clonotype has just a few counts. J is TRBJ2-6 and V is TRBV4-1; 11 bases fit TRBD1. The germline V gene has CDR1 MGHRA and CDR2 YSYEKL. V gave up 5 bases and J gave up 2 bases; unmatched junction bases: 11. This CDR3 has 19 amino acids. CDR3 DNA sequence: TGCGCCAGCAGCGTGAGACCGGGACAGGGGGTTGCTGGGGCCAACGTCCTGACTTTC. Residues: CASSVRPGQGVAGANVLTF.

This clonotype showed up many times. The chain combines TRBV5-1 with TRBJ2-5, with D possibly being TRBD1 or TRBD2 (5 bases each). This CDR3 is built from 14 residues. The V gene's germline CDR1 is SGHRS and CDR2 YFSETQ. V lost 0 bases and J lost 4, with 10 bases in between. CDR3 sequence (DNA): TGCGCCAGCAGCTTGGGGCAGGGAGCAGAGACCCAGTACTTC. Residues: CASSLGQGAETQYF.

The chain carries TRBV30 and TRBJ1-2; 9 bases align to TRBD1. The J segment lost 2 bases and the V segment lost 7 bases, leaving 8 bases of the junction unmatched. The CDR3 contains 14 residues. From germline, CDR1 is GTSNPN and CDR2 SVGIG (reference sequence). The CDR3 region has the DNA TGTGCCTATGGGCCGGGGACAGGGAACTATGGCTACACCTTC. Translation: CAYGPGTGNYGYTF.

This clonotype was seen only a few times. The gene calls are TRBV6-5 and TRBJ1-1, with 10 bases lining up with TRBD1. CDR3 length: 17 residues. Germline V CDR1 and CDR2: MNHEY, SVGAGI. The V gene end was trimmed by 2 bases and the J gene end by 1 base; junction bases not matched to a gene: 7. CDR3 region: CASSYPRDRGWNTEAFF. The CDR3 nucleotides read TGTGCCAGCAGTTACCCCCGGGACAGGGGATGGAACACTGAAGCTTTCTTT.

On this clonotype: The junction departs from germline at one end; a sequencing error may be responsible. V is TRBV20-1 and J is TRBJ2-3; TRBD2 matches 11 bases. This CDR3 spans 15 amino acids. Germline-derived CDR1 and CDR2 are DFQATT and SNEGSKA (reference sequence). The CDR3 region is CSARRLAGGTDTPYF. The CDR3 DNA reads TGCAGTGCTAGACGGCTAGCGGGGGGCACAGATACGCCGTATTTT.